The sequence of this T cell receptor beta chain was determined in a study of OX40 agonist ivuxolimab in advanced cancers. Whole-study context: Ivuxolimab, an antibody that agonizes OX40 (CD134), was administered to the patients. Administration of intravenous ivuxolimab to patients occurred every 2 weeks at 0.01 to 10 mg/kg.

This CDR3 comprises 14 residues. Trimming removed 2 bases from V and 4 bases from J, with 11 bases in between. From germline, CDR1 is MNHEY and CDR2 SMNVEV (reference sequence). Repertoires were generated with immunoSEQ multiplex PCR, while TCRdb's copy carries only in-frame clones and drops some. This sample has about 99,000 clones, with 90% to 96% found just once. This receptor was taken from an adult with an advanced solid tumor such as melanoma, head and neck, liver or kidney cancer. The V call is TRBV27, the J call TRBJ1-1, with D possibly being TRBD1 (5 bases). The starting material was CD4+ or CD8+ T cells sorted from blood, obtained in a trial of the OX40 agonist ivuxolimab. The CDR3 coding sequence is TGTGCCAGCAGTTTACTAGGGGCGGGCACTGAAGCTTTCTTT. Translated, it gives CASSLLGAGTEAFF.